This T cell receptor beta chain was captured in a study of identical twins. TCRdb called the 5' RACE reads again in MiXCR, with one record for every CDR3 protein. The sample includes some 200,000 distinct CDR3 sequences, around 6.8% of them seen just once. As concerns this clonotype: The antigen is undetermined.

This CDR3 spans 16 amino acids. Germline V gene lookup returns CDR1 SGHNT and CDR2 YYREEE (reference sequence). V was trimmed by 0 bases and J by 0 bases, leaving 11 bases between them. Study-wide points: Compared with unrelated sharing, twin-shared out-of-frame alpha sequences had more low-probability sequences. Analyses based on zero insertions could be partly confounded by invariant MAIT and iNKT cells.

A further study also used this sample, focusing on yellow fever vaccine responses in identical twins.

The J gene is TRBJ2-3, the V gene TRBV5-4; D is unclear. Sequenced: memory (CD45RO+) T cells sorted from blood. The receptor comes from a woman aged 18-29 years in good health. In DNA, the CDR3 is TGTGCCAGCAGCTTGGATGGACGGCCTAGCACAGATACGCAGTATTTT. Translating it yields CASSLDGRPSTDTQYF.